Here is one TCR beta chain with its context. Its specificity is unknown. Per the original methods: Junction-only sequences without quality scores came from ImmunoSEQ, so filtering differed. Clones were sequenced by immunoSEQ multiplex PCR, and TCRdb holds only the in-frame ones, with some missing. V, J and clone size derive from that table, while D and trimming were established from the DNA sequence. The sample lists some 1,400,000 clones, around 97% seen once, with 1% to 1.5% in the top ten. The source of the sample is a study of shared clonotypes between healthy human individuals. Study information: A couple of women and a few men aged 18 to 49 served as donors. The study's findings and limits: It was observed that 5% to 6% of naive CD4 clonotypes were shared across a handful of donors. Across subsets, estimated richness was generally greater for naive than for memory populations.

The sequencing input was naive CD4+ T cells sorted from blood. Subset given: CD45RA+ positively selected. The receptor comes from a man between 25 and 39 years old in good health.

In DNA, the CDR3 is TGTGCCAGCAGTGCTTTTTCGTCAGGTTACAATGAGCAGTTCTTC. Its translation: CASSAFSSGYNEQFF. This chain connects TRBV25-1 to TRBJ2-1; D call uncertain. V gave up 4 bases and J gave up 4 bases, with 14 bases separating them. The CDR3 covers 15 residues. Germline values: CDR1 MGHDK, CDR2 SYGVNS. Based on the CDR3 plus reference TRBV25-1 and TRBJ2-1, the full variable domain is EADIYQTPRYLVIGTGKKITLECSQTMGHDKMYWYQQDPGMELHLIHYSYGVNSTEKGDLSSESTVSRIRTEHFPLTLESARPSHTSQYLCASSAFSSGYNEQFFGPGTRLTVL.